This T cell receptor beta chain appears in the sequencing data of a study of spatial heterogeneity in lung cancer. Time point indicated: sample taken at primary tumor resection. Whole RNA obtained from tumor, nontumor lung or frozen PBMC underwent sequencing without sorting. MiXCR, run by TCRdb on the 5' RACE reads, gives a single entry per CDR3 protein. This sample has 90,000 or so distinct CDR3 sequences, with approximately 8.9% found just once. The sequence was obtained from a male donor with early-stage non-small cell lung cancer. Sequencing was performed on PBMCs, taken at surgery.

CDR3 nucleotide sequence: TGTGCCAGCAGCCAACAGGGGGCGACCGGGGAGCTGTTTTTT. It specifies CASSQQGATGELFF. This chain connects TRBV4-2 to TRBJ2-2; TRBD1 matches 8 bases. Germline V CDR1 and CDR2: LGHNA, YNFKEQ. V gave up 2 bases and J gave up 5 bases; unmatched junction bases: 1. The CDR3 contains 14 residues.